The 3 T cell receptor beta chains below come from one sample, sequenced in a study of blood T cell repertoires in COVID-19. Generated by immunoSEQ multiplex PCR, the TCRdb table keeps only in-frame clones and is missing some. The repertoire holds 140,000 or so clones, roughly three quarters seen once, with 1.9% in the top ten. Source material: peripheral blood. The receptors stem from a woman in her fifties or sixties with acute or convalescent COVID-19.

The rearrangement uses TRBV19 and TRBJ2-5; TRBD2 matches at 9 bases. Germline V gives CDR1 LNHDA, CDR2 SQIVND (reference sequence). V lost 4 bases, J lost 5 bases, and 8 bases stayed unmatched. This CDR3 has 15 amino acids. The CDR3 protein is CASSTAGAGGETQYF. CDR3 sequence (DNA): TGTGCCAGTAGTACGGCCGGAGCGGGAGGCGAGACCCAGTACTTC.

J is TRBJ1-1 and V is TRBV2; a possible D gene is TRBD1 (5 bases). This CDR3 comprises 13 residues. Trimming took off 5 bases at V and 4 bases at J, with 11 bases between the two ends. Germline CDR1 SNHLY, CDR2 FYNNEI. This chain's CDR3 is CASSRERGTEAFF. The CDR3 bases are TGTGCCAGCAGTAGGGAAAGGGGCACTGAAGCTTTCTTT.

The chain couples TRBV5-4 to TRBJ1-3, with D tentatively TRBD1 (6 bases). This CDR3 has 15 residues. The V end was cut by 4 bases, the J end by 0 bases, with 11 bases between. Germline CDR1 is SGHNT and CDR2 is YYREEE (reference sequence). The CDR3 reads CASSLQGNSGNTIYF. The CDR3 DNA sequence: TGTGCCAGCAGCCTCCAGGGGAACTCTGGAAACACCATATATTTT.